This TCR beta chain originates from a study of T cells after yellow fever vaccination. MiXCR was run by TCRdb on the 5' RACE reads, yielding one entry per CDR3 protein. The sample carries about 320,000 distinct CDR3 sequences, 3.5% to 4.5% recorded once. CDR3 length: 15 residues. The V and J ends lost 10 bases and 0 bases, in that order; junction bases with no gene match: 5. This clonotype has just a few counts. Its specificity is not known. General study points: Post-booster reappearance was seen for most primary-vaccination clones (around 96% CD4, 75% to 90% CD8). Relatively few clonotypes were ones that appeared in both CD4 and CD8 compartments.

This receptor was taken from a man aged 18 to 35 who received the YFV17D yellow fever vaccine. This sequence joins TRBV12-3 or TRBV12-4 and TRBJ2-2, with 10 bases fitting TRBD1. Here the sequenced sample was PBMCs, taken 15 days after the yellow fever booster vaccination. CDR3 nucleotide sequence: TGTGCCACCAGGACAGGGGGATCGAACACCGGGGAGCTGTTTTTT. It is translated as CATRTGGSNTGELFF.